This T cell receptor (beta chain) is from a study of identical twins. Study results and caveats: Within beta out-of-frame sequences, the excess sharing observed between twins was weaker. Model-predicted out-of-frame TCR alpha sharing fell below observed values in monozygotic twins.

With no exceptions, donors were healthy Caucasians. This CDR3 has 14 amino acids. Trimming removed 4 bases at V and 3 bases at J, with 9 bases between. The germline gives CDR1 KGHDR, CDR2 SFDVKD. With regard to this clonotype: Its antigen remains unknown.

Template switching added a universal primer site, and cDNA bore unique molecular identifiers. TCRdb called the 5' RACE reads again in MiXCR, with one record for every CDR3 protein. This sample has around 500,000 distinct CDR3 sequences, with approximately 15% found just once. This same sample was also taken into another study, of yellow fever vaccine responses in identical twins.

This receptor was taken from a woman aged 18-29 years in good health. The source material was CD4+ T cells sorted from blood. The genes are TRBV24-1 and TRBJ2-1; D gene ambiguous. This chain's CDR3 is CATSDSRLYNEQFF. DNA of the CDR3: TGTGCCACCAGTGACTCCCGACTCTACAATGAGCAGTTCTTC.